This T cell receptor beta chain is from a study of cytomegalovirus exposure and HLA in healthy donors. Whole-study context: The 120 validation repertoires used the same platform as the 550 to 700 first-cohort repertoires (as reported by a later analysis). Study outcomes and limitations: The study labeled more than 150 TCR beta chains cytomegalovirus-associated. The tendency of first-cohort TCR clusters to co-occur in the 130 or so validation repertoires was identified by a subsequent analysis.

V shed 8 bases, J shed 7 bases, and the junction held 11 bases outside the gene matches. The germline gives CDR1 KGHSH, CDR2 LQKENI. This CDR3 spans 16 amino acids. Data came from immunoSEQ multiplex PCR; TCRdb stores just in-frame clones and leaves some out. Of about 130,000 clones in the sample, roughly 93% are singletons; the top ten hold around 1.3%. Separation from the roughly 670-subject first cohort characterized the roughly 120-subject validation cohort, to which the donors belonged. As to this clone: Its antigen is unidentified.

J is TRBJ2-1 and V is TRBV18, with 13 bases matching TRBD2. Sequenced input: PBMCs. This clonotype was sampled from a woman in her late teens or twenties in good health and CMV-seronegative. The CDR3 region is CASLRSTSGRKNEQFF. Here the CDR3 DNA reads TGTGCCAGCCTGAGGTCGACTAGCGGGAGGAAAAATGAGCAGTTCTTC.